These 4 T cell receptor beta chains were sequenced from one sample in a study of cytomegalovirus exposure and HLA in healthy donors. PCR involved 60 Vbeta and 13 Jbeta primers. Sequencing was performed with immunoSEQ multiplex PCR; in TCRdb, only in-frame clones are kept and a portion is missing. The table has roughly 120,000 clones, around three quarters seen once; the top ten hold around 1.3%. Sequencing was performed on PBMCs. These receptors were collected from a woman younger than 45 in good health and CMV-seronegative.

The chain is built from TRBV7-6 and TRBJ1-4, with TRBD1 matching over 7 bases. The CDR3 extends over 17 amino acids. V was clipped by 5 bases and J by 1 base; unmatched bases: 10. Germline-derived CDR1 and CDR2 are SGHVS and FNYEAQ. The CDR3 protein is CASSQGGPGVTNEKLFF. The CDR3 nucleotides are TGTGCCAGCAGCCAGGGGGGCCCAGGAGTAACTAATGAAAAACTGTTTTTT.

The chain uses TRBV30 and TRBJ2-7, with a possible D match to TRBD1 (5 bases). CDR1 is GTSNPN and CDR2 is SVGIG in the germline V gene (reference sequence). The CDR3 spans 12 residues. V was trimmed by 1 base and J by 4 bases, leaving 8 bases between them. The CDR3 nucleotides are TGTGCCTGGAGTGCAGGGATATACGAGCAGTACTTC. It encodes CAWSAGIYEQYF.

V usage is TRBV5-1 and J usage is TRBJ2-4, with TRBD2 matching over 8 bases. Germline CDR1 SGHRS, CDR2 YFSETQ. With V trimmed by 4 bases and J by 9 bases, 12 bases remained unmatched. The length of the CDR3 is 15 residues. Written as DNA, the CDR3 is TGCGCCAGCAGCAGACTAGCGAAAGAAGGAAGCATTCAGTACTTC. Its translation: CASSRLAKEGSIQYF.

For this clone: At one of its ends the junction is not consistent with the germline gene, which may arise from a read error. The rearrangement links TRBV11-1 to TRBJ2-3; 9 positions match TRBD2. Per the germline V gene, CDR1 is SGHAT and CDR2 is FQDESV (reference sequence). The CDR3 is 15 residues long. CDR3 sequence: CASSALAGSTDTQYF. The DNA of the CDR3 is TGTGCTAGCAGCGCTCTAGCGGGGAGCACAGATACGCAGTATTTT. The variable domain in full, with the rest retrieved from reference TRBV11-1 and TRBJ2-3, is EAEVAQSPRYKITEKSQAVAFWCDPISGHATLYWYRQILGQGPELLVQFQDESVVDDSQLPKDRFSAERLKGVDSTLKIQPAELGDSAMYLCASSALAGSTDTQYFGPGTRLTVL.